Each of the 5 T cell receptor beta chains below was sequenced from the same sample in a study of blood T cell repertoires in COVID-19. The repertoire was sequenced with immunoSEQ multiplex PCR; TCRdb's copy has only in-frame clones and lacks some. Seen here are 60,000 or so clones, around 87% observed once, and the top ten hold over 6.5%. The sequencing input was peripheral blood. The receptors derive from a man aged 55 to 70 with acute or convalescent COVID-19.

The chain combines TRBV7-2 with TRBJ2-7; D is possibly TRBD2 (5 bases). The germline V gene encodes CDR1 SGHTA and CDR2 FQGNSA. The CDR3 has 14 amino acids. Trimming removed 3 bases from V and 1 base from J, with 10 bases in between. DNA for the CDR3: TGTGCCAGCAGCTTGGACGGGATTTCCTACGAGCAGTACTTC. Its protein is CASSLDGISYEQYF.

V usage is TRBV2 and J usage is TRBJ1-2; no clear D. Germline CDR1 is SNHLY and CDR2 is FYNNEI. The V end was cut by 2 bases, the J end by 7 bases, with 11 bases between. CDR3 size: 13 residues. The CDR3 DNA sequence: TGTGCCAGCAGTGAATCACAAAATATTGGCTACACCTTC. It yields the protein CASSESQNIGYTF.

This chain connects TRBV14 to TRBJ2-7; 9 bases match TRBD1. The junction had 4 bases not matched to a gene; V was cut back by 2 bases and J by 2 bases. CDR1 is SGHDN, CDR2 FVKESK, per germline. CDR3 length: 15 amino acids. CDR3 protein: CASSQSTGGAYEQYF. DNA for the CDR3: TGTGCCAGCAGCCAATCGACAGGGGGGGCCTACGAGCAGTACTTC.

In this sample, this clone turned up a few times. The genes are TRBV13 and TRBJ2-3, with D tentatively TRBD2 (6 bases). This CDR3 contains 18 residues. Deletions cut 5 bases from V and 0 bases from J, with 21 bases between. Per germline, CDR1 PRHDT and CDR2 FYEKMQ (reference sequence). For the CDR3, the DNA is TGTGCCAGCAGCCGGACTATCCAAAGACGGCCTAGCACAGATACGCAGTATTTT. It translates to CASSRTIQRRPSTDTQYF.

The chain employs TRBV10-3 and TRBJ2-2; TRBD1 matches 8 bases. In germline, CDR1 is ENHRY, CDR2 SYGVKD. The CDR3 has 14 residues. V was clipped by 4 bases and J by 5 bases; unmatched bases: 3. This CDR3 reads CAISARQGTGELFF. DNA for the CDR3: TGTGCCATCAGTGCTCGACAGGGGACCGGGGAGCTGTTTTTT.